This record looks at one T cell receptor beta chain sequence and its context. Its binding antigen is unknown. Within one base of it there is no much larger clone, and no base qualities were kept. These data are taken from a study of radiotherapy plus CTLA-4 blockade in lung cancer (dated by TCRdb to between 2017 and 2018). Concerning the study at large: Objective responses were observed in 15% to 20% of enrolled patients, and disease control was achieved in approximately 32%.

Overall results and qualifications from the work: TCR clones derived from tumors expanded in peripheral blood after treatment with radiotherapy and ipilimumab. Increased serum interferon-beta after radiation, together with early dynamic changes in blood T cell clones, were reported to be the strongest predictors of response.

Library method: the immunoSEQ multiplex PCR assay. Here the immuneACCESS table is served through TCRdb, limited to in-frame sequences with V and J called. Missing clones are a known gap in these copies; in checked studies unresolved V genes cover under half, and the rest lacks a known reason. Recorded for this sample are about 56,000 clones; approximately 80% of them occurred a single time. The ten largest clones take up approximately 16% of the sample. The CDR3 covers 15 residues, taking in both the cysteine and the phenylalanine. The CDR3 DNA has 45 bases and is translated from base 1. CDR1 LNHDA and CDR2 SQIVND are derived from the germline V gene (reference sequence). Unmatched junction bases come to 8, with V trimmed by 5 bases and J by 8 bases. In this study, focal radiation therapy paired with CTLA-4 blockade (ipilimumab) was tested in patients who had chemo-refractory metastatic non-small-cell lung cancer.

The sequence joins TRBV19 to TRBJ1-4; 10 bases in the junction line up with TRBD1. The sequence came from a human donor with non-small cell lung cancer who had a complete response to radiotherapy plus ipilimumab. Source: peripheral blood, taken from a patient treated with radiotherapy plus ipilimumab. This receptor has the CDR3 CASSAIDRGPEKLFF. The DNA sequence is as follows: TGTGCCAGTAGTGCAATCGACAGGGGGCCGGAAAAACTGTTTTTT. Where the CDR3 stops, the reference TRBV19 and TRBJ1-4 genes take over; the full variable domain is DGGITQSPKYLFRKEGQNVTLSCEQNLNHDAMYWYRQDPGQGLRLIYYSQIVNDFQKGDIAEGYSVSREKKESFPLTVTSAQKNPTAFYLCASSAIDRGPEKLFFGSGTQLSVL.